This entry lists 31 T cell receptor beta chains sequenced from one sample in a study of blood T cell repertoires in COVID-19. The method was immunoSEQ multiplex PCR; TCRdb's version includes in-frame clones alone and lacks a portion of them. The sample carries 50,000 or so clones, 77% recorded once. The sample comprised peripheral blood. These receptors originate from a human donor with active or convalescent COVID-19. The donor label of this sample is uncertain.

The sample holds many counts of this clone. This chain uses TRBV10-1 with TRBJ2-5, with TRBD1 matching 10 bases. With V trimmed by 6 bases and J by 5 bases, 9 bases remained unmatched. CDR1 is WNHNN and CDR2 is SYGVQD in the germline V gene (reference sequence). The CDR3 totals 15 residues. CDR3 loop: CASSPGTGVSETQYF. CDR3 DNA: TGCGCCAGCAGCCCCGGGACAGGGGTATCGGAGACCCAGTACTTC.

The chain recombines TRBV11-1 with TRBJ2-7; the match to TRBD1 covers 9 bases. This CDR3 region has 16 residues. Germline lookup yields CDR1 SGHAT and CDR2 FQDESV (reference sequence). The J segment lost 1 base and the V segment lost 4 bases, leaving 8 bases of the junction unmatched. The CDR3 spells CASSSIPGTGSYEQYF. The CDR3 bases are TGTGCCAGCAGCTCGATCCCCGGGACAGGGTCCTACGAGCAGTACTTC. Looking up the rest from reference TRBV11-1 and TRBJ2-7 gives the full variable domain: EAEVAQSPRYKITEKSQAVAFWCDPISGHATLYWYRQILGQGPELLVQFQDESVVDDSQLPKDRFSAERLKGVDSTLKIQPAELGDSAMYLCASSSIPGTGSYEQYFGPGTRLTVT.

The J gene is TRBJ2-3, the V gene TRBV7-8; a weak D match, TRBD2 (5 bases). Looked up from germline, CDR1 is SGHVS and CDR2 is FQNEAQ. This CDR3 has 15 residues. V shed 2 bases and J shed 6 bases, with 15 bases lying between them. CDR3 in amino acids: CASSLPEAVADTQYF. The DNA of the CDR3 is TGTGCCAGCAGCTTACCGGAAGCAGTAGCGGATACGCAGTATTTT.

The rearrangement links TRBV6-2 or TRBV6-3 to TRBJ2-3; 9 bases line up with TRBD2. V lost 5 bases, J lost 5 bases, and 8 bases stayed unmatched. The length of the CDR3 is 15 residues. The germline CDR1 and CDR2 sequences are MNHEY and SVGEGT. The CDR3 protein is CASSRTPLAGDTQYF. Here the CDR3 DNA reads TGTGCCAGCAGTCGCACGCCACTAGCGGGAGATACGCAGTATTTT.

The chain links TRBV6-5 to TRBJ2-1; D remains ambiguous. Germline V gene lookup returns CDR1 MNHEY and CDR2 SVGAGI. The CDR3 has 14 amino acids. The V and J ends lost 3 bases and 3 bases respectively, with 9 bases between them. CDR3 sequence: CASSYGPDYNEQFF. The CDR3 DNA follows: TGTGCCAGCAGTTATGGGCCGGACTACAATGAGCAGTTCTTC.

This chain uses TRBV13 with TRBJ1-3; D unclear. Germline CDR1 is PRHDT and CDR2 is FYEKMQ (reference sequence). This CDR3 spans 15 amino acids. Trimming pared 0 bases from V and 1 base from J, leaving 7 bases between. This CDR3 reads CASSLGRYSGNTIYF. CDR3 in DNA: TGTGCCAGCAGCTTAGGGAGGTATTCTGGAAACACCATATATTTT.

This chain connects TRBV30 to TRBJ1-1; the D gene is possibly TRBD1 (5 bases). The germline gives CDR1 GTSNPN, CDR2 SVGIG (reference sequence). The CDR3 sequence is 14 residues long. V was clipped by 0 bases and J by 1 base, with 9 bases between them. CDR3 region: CAWSVRAWNTEAFF. Written as DNA, the CDR3 is TGTGCCTGGAGTGTCAGGGCCTGGAACACTGAAGCTTTCTTT.

This chain uses TRBV18 with TRBJ2-7, with 8 bases fitting TRBD1. In germline, CDR1 is KGHSH, CDR2 LQKENI. CDR3 size: 14 residues. Germline trimming cut 5 bases from V and 4 bases from J; bases unmatched to any gene: 7. The CDR3 region is CASSSRDRNYEQYF. CDR3 nucleotide sequence: TGTGCCAGCTCAAGCCGGGACAGGAATTACGAGCAGTACTTC.

The CDR3 bases are TGTGCCAGCAGTTTGAGCGGTCAAAGAGAGCAGTACTTC. Translated: CASSLSGQREQYF. V and J are TRBV12-3 or TRBV12-4 and TRBJ2-7; weak D call: TRBD2 (5 bases). The CDR3 spans 13 residues. Trimming left V 3 bases short and J 7 bases short, with 13 bases between.

The J gene is TRBJ1-3, the V gene TRBV5-5; TRBD1 aligns across 9 bases. CDR3 length: 14 residues. V dropped 1 base and J dropped 4; count of bases not matched to a gene: 0. Germline CDR1 is SGHKS and CDR2 is YYEKEE (reference sequence). The CDR3 protein is CASSLTGGGNTIYF. CDR3 nucleotide sequence: TGTGCCAGCAGCTTGACAGGGGGCGGAAACACCATATATTTT.

This clone has ten or more counts. The genes are TRBV25-1 and TRBJ2-3; 7 bases align to TRBD2. The V segment lost 5 bases and the J segment 2 bases; nucleotides outside the gene matches: 7. The CDR3 has 15 amino acids. Germline CDR1 and CDR2: MGHDK and SYGVNS. CDR3 residues: CASSWFSGFTDTQYF. DNA for the CDR3: TGTGCCAGCAGTTGGTTTAGCGGGTTCACAGATACGCAGTATTTT.

The chain uses TRBV19 and TRBJ2-5; 9 nucleotides agree with TRBD1. CDR1 and CDR2 (germline): LNHDA, SQIVND (reference sequence). The CDR3 runs to 14 residues. Trimming at V came to 2 bases and at J to 6 bases, leaving 4 bases not matched to a gene. This chain's CDR3 is CASSITGGRKTQYF. The CDR3 DNA sequence: TGTGCCAGTAGTATAACAGGGGGCAGGAAGACCCAGTACTTC.

CDR3: CASSAQGGNLGYTF. The CDR3 nucleotides are TGCGCCAGCAGCGCGCAGGGTGGGAACCTTGGCTACACCTTC. The rearrangement links TRBV5-1 to TRBJ1-2; D is possibly TRBD1 (5 bases). The ends were cut back, 4 bases at V and 7 bases at J, with 17 bases in the middle. Germline V gene data show CDR1 as SGHRS and CDR2 as YFSETQ. The CDR3 is 14 residues long. The variable domain in full, with the rest retrieved from reference TRBV5-1 and TRBJ1-2, is KAGVTQTPRYLIKTRGQQVTLSCSPISGHRSVSWYQQTPGQGLQFLFEYFSETQRNKGNFPGRFSGRQFSNSRSEMNVSTLELGDSALYLCASSAQGGNLGYTFGSGTRLTVV.

The chain has TRBV9 and TRBJ2-7; 8 bases map to TRBD2. The CDR3 is 15 amino acids. J lost 5 bases, V lost 5 bases, and 12 bases had no gene match. Germline CDR1 is SGDLS and CDR2 is YYNGEE. In nucleotides, the CDR3 is TGTGCCAGCAGTTACTCAGCGGGAGTTGGAAACGAGCAGTACTTC. As protein: CASSYSAGVGNEQYF.

The table lists this clone with a count of one. This chain uses TRBV30 with TRBJ1-6, with TRBD1 identical over 7 bases. The CDR3 is 13 residues long. Germline V gene lookup returns CDR1 GTSNPN and CDR2 SVGIG (reference sequence). V shed 4 bases, J shed 7 bases, and the junction held 4 bases outside the gene matches. The CDR3 loop reads CAWTGTANSPLHF. In nucleotides, the CDR3 is TGTGCCTGGACCGGGACAGCCAATTCACCCCTCCACTTT. The variable domain in full, with the rest retrieved from reference TRBV30 and TRBJ1-6, is SQTIHQWPATLVQPVGSPLSLECTVEGTSNPNLYWYRQAAGRGLQLLFYSVGIGQISSEVPQNLSASRPQDRQFILSSKKLLLSDSGFYLCAWTGTANSPLHFGNGTRLTVT.

The rearrangement joins TRBV4-1 to TRBJ2-7; 10 bases match TRBD2. Trimming cost V 5 bases and J 2 bases; bases outside gene matches: 6. The germline gives CDR1 MGHRA, CDR2 YSYEKL. The CDR3 contains 15 residues. This CDR3 reads CASSSSGRSTYEQYF. DNA of the CDR3: TGCGCCAGCAGCTCTAGCGGGAGATCCACCTACGAGCAGTACTTC.

This chain links TRBV7-9 with TRBJ2-5; the D gene is possibly TRBD1 (6 bases). The CDR3 spans 10 residues. Germline assignment: CDR1 SEHNR and CDR2 FQNEAQ (reference sequence). The CDR3 loop is CAGGLETQYF. The CDR3 nucleotides are TGTGCAGGGGGTTTGGAGACCCAGTACTTC.

J is TRBJ1-1 and V is TRBV5-1, with 9 bases that match TRBD1. Germline CDR1 reads SGHRS; CDR2 reads YFSETQ. This CDR3 is built from 15 residues. With 4 bases clipped from V and 4 bases from J, the junction kept 8 bases outside the gene matches. CDR3 loop: CASSLPGTGLTEAFF. CDR3 nucleotide sequence: TGCGCCAGCAGCCTCCCCGGGACAGGGCTCACTGAAGCTTTCTTT.

This clone appeared once. This chain links TRBV10-3 with TRBJ1-3, with D unclear. Trimming took off 8 bases at V and 4 bases at J, with 12 bases between the two ends. CDR1 is ENHRY, CDR2 SYGVKD, per germline. The CDR3 extends over 13 amino acids. The CDR3 loop reads CAISTGGGNTIYF. Here the CDR3 DNA reads TGTGCCATCTCGACGGGAGGAGGAAACACCATATATTTT.

The J gene is TRBJ2-7, the V gene TRBV7-9, with 7 nucleotides matching TRBD2. Germline V gene sequence: CDR1 SEHNR, CDR2 FQNEAQ (reference sequence). V dropped 1 base and J dropped 7; count of bases not matched to a gene: 13. This CDR3 spans 16 amino acids. The CDR3 is CASSLVVVGPAGEQYF. CDR3 DNA: TGTGCCAGCAGCTTAGTTGTCGTGGGACCAGCGGGGGAGCAGTACTTC.

Only one count was recorded for this clone. The chain employs TRBV30 and TRBJ2-3, with 7 positions matching TRBD2. The germline gives CDR1 GTSNPN, CDR2 SVGIG (reference sequence). There are 15 residues in the CDR3. Losses at the gene ends were 1 base for V and 0 bases for J; bases not matched to a gene: 4. As DNA, the CDR3 is TGTGCCTGGAGTGCGGCGGGAGCTAGCACAGATACGCAGTATTTT. Translating it yields CAWSAAGASTDTQYF.

The chain employs TRBV7-9 and TRBJ2-7; D is unclear. Germline CDR1 and CDR2: SEHNR and FQNEAQ (reference sequence). Trimming stripped 1 base from V and 7 bases from J, with 8 bases between. The CDR3 loop spans 12 amino acids. This CDR3 reads CASSLGAEEQYF. For the CDR3, the DNA is TGTGCCAGCAGCTTAGGGGCAGAGGAGCAGTACTTC. Combining the CDR3 with reference TRBV7-9 and TRBJ2-7 gives the whole variable domain DTGVSQNPRHKITKRGQNVTFRCDPISEHNRLYWYRQTLGQGPEFLTYFQNEAQLEKSRLLSDRFSAERPKGSFSTLEIQRTEQGDSAMYLCASSLGAEEQYFGPGTRLTVT.

This sequence joins TRBV21-1 and TRBJ1-6. TRBV21-1 is shown as a pseudogene. The CDR3 is made up of 18 amino acids. The CDR3 sequence: CASSNPPGGSSYNSPLHF. The CDR3 nucleotides are TGTGCCAGCAGCAATCCCCCCGGGGGGAGCTCCTATAATTCACCCCTCCACTTT.

The chain couples TRBV27 to TRBJ2-7; D is possibly TRBD1 (5 bases). Between the trimmed V and J ends, which lost 2 bases and 2 bases, there was a span of 13 bases. Germline CDR1 and CDR2: MNHEY and SMNVEV (reference sequence). This CDR3 has 15 amino acids. CDR3 coding DNA: TGTGCCAGCAGTTTAAAAGGGGAAAGCACCTACGAGCAGTACTTC. Amino acids: CASSLKGESTYEQYF.

The rearrangement joins TRBV10-3 to TRBJ1-5, with unresolved D. The length of the CDR3 is 15 residues. V was cut by 2 bases and J by 1 base, with 9 bases left in between. Germline-derived CDR1 and CDR2 are ENHRY and SYGVKD. The CDR3 reads CAISERDPSNQPQHF. The CDR3 nucleotides are TGTGCCATCAGTGAGCGGGATCCAAGCAATCAGCCCCAGCATTTT.

This chain links TRBV18 with TRBJ2-2, with 11 bases fitting TRBD2. The germline CDR1 and CDR2 sequences are KGHSH and LQKENI. Trimming took 3 bases from V and 4 from J; bases not matched to a gene: 25. The CDR3 has 23 amino acids. In DNA, the CDR3 is TGTGCCAGCTCACCCCCTCGTGATGGCGAGGGGGCTCCGGGACTAGCGGTCACCGGGGAGCTGTTTTTT. Protein product: CASSPPRDGEGAPGLAVTGELFF.

The chain links TRBV30 to TRBJ2-1; TRBD2 aligns across 14 bases. Germline assignment: CDR1 GTSNPN and CDR2 SVGIG (reference sequence). This CDR3 comprises 16 residues. Germline trimming cut 3 bases from V and 8 bases from J; bases unmatched to any gene: 9. The CDR3, as DNA: TGTGCCTGGAGCGCCAGACTAGCGGGAGGGCATGATGAGCAGTTCTTC. Protein: CAWSARLAGGHDEQFF.

The chain has TRBV2 and TRBJ2-1, with 14 nucleotides matching TRBD2. This CDR3 comprises 19 residues. CDR1 is SNHLY and CDR2 is FYNNEI in the germline V gene. After removal of 8 bases from V and 8 bases from J, the junction contained 20 bases not matched to a gene. The CDR3 loop is CASRPGGTSGSGDVYEQFF. The CDR3 DNA sequence: TGTGCCAGCCGGCCCGGGGGGACTAGCGGGAGTGGAGATGTATATGAGCAGTTCTTC.

The chain carries TRBV11-3 and TRBJ2-7; D is ambiguous. The V gene lost 1 base and the J gene lost 3 bases, with 13 bases spanning the gap. The CDR3 length is 15 residues. Germline CDR1 SGHNT, CDR2 YENEEA. DNA of the CDR3: TGTGCCAGCAGCTTAGGGGTAGTAGGCGGCTACGAGCAGTACTTC. Protein sequence: CASSLGVVGGYEQYF.

The chain uses TRBV27 and TRBJ1-2; 7 nucleotides align to TRBD1. The CDR3 covers 18 residues. Germline-derived CDR1 and CDR2 are MNHEY and SMNVEV (reference sequence). The J segment lost 0 bases and the V segment lost 4 bases, leaving 14 bases of the junction unmatched. CDR3 in amino acids: CASSYLRTGDLTNYGYTF. The DNA for the CDR3 is TGTGCCAGCAGTTATCTCCGGACAGGCGACCTTACTAACTATGGCTACACCTTC.

The V call is TRBV5-8, the J call TRBJ2-7; TRBD1 aligns across 8 bases. The CDR3 length is 15 residues. Germline V gene data show CDR1 as SGHTS and CDR2 as YDEGEE. Germline trimming cut 1 base from V and 6 bases from J; bases unmatched to any gene: 9. In nucleotides, the CDR3 is TGTGCCAGCAGCTTGTTGGACAGGGCATCCAGCGAGCAGTACTTC. Translated: CASSLLDRASSEQYF.